These 13 T cell receptor beta chains were sequenced from one sample in a study of T-cell reconstitution after alpha-beta-depleted transplantation in children. Unique molecular identifiers were built into the TCRbeta library. In TCRdb, the PCR reads were re-called with MiXCR into one record per CDR3 protein. The top ten hold about 0.79% of the sample, which has hundreds of thousands of distinct CDR3 sequences, around 12% seen once. This specimen was PBMCs, taken before TCRalphabeta/CD19-depleted stem cell transplant. The receptor set was obtained from a girl aged 2 to 10 with congenital amegakaryocytic thrombocytopenia, due to receive a stem cell transplant.

This clonotype was seen more than once but under ten times. The CDR3 DNA reads TGTGCCAGCAGCCCGATAGCGGGAGTGTCCTACGAGCAGTACTTC. This gives the protein CASSPIAGVSYEQYF. V is TRBV3-1 and J is TRBJ2-7, with 9 bases matching TRBD2. There are 15 residues in the CDR3. V lost 4 bases to trimming and J lost 1 base; unmatched junction nucleotides: 5. Per germline, CDR1 LGHDT and CDR2 YNNKEL (reference sequence).

The V gene is TRBV10-3, the J gene TRBJ2-1; TRBD1 matches 8 bases. The length of the CDR3 is 15 residues. Germline CDR1 is ENHRY and CDR2 is SYGVKD. J gave up 3 bases and V 6 bases, and 7 bases lay outside the gene matches. The CDR3 DNA follows: TGTGCCATCAGCCCCGGGACAGGAGGCTACAATGAGCAGTTCTTC. Protein sequence: CAISPGTGGYNEQFF.

J is TRBJ2-7 and V is TRBV5-6; D could derive from TRBD1 or TRBD2 (5 bases each). Germline V gene lookup returns CDR1 SGHDT and CDR2 YYEEEE. V was shortened by 3 bases and J by 2 bases, with 12 bases between the two germline ends. This CDR3 is built from 14 residues. The chain's CDR3 is CASSWGPSTYEQYF. CDR3 in DNA: TGTGCCAGCAGCTGGGGACCCTCGACCTACGAGCAGTACTTC.

This clonotype was counted a few times. The chain recombines TRBV7-9 with TRBJ1-1; TRBD1 aligns across 8 bases. Germline CDR1 is SEHNR and CDR2 is FQNEAQ (reference sequence). This CDR3 comprises 14 residues. V shed 6 bases, J shed 4 bases, and the junction held 7 bases outside the gene matches. The CDR3 loop reads CASRSDRVVTEAFF. The CDR3 DNA reads as TGTGCCAGCAGATCGGACAGGGTGGTCACTGAAGCTTTCTTT.

This clonotype was seen a handful of times. V is TRBV20-1 and J is TRBJ2-1; 10 nucleotides agree with TRBD1. Germline-derived CDR1 and CDR2 are DFQATT and SNEGSKA (reference sequence). V shed 6 bases and J 3 bases; nucleotides not matched to a gene: 8. The CDR3 consists of 15 residues. The chain's CDR3 is CSASGQGGVYNEQFF. DNA for the CDR3: TGCAGTGCGAGCGGACAGGGGGGGGTCTACAATGAGCAGTTCTTC.

This clonotype was seen at least ten times. The rearrangement links TRBV7-9 to TRBJ2-7, with D uncertain. Germline V gene sequence: CDR1 SEHNR, CDR2 FQNEAQ (reference sequence). V lost 5 bases, J lost 2 bases, and 7 bases lay in between. This CDR3 spans 12 amino acids. The chain's CDR3 is CASSLWAYEQYF. The CDR3 coding sequence is TGTGCCAGCAGCCTCTGGGCCTACGAGCAGTACTTC.

Many counts were recorded for this clonotype. The chain couples TRBV29-1 to TRBJ2-7; a weak D match, TRBD1 (7 bases). The V end lost 6 bases, the J end lost 7 bases, and 10 bases lay between the germline ends. This CDR3 contains 10 residues. Germline assignment: CDR1 SQVTM and CDR2 ANQGSEA. CDR3 sequence: CSVTGREQYF. The CDR3 nucleotides are TGCAGCGTGACAGGGAGGGAGCAGTACTTC.

This clonotype was recorded at least ten times. This chain joins TRBV20-1 and TRBJ2-2; D not certain. This CDR3 comprises 14 residues. Trimming shortened V by 2 bases and J by 6 bases, and 13 bases separated the two germline ends. Germline V gene data show CDR1 as DFQATT and CDR2 as SNEGSKA (reference sequence). The CDR3 sequence is CSARIGYPPGELFF. CDR3 nucleotides: TGCAGTGCTAGAATTGGGTATCCCCCCGGGGAGCTGTTTTTT.

The rearrangement links TRBV12-3 or TRBV12-4 to TRBJ2-3; no reliable D call. CDR3 length equals 11 residues. Trimming left V 8 bases short and J 3 bases short, with 6 bases between. The CDR3 coding sequence is TGTGCCAGCTATTCGACAGATACGCAGTATTTT. It yields the protein CASYSTDTQYF.

This clonotype came up a few times. The V gene is TRBV10-3, the J gene TRBJ2-5; D is perhaps TRBD1 (6 bases). This CDR3 contains 15 residues. Germline assignment: CDR1 ENHRY and CDR2 SYGVKD. V dropped 2 bases and J dropped 4 bases, with 14 bases sitting between them. The CDR3 sequence is CAISESRVQGETQYF. DNA of the CDR3: TGTGCCATCAGTGAGAGCAGGGTACAGGGAGAGACCCAGTACTTC.

The chain couples TRBV7-8 to TRBJ2-1, with a tentative D call TRBD2 (6 bases). The CDR3 length is 14 residues. V was cut by 1 base and J by 10 bases, with 14 bases left in between. The germline gives CDR1 SGHVS, CDR2 FQNEAQ. This CDR3 is CASSLGAGSGEQFF. The DNA for the CDR3 is TGTGCCAGCAGCTTAGGGGCGGGATCCGGAGAGCAGTTCTTC.

This clonotype was seen repeatedly, ten times or more. The CDR3 region has the DNA TGCAGCGTTGTTGGGAACACTGAAGCTTTCTTT. Its protein product is CSVVGNTEAFF. The chain recombines TRBV29-1 with TRBJ1-1; D not certain. This CDR3 is built from 11 residues. Trimming took 4 bases from V and 1 from J, leaving 4 bases between them. Per germline, CDR1 SQVTM and CDR2 ANQGSEA.

This clonotype was seen only a few times. The chain joins TRBV5-1 to TRBJ1-1; D is possibly TRBD1 (6 bases). In germline, CDR1 is SGHRS, CDR2 YFSETQ. V was shortened by 3 bases and J by 5 bases, with 14 bases between the two germline ends. The length of the CDR3 is 14 residues. In DNA form, the CDR3 reads TGCGCCAGCAGCTCAAACAGGGAGGGGACTGAAGCTTTCTTT. This translates into CASSSNREGTEAFF.